This passage covers 2 T cell receptor beta chains from one sample sequenced in a study of cytomegalovirus exposure and HLA in healthy donors. The PCR was carried out with 60 Vbeta primers and 13 Jbeta primers. Some clones are missing from TCRdb's copy, which holds only in-frame ones; the method was immunoSEQ multiplex PCR. The sample consists of approximately 160,000 clones, roughly 79% of them appearing once. What was sequenced was PBMCs. All receptors derive from a woman aged 40-49 years in good health and CMV-seronegative.

J is TRBJ2-1 and V is TRBV11-2; possible D gene TRBD2, 6 bases. Trimming pared 1 base from V and 6 bases from J, leaving 16 bases between. Germline V gene sequence: CDR1 SGHAT, CDR2 FQNNGV. This CDR3 has 16 amino acids. CDR3 bases: TGTGCCAGCAGCTTAGGGGGGGTCTTTGTAGGCAATGAGCAGTTCTTC. This gives the protein CASSLGGVFVGNEQFF. The whole variable domain, remainder taken from reference TRBV11-2 and TRBJ2-1, is EAGVAQSPRYKIIEKRQSVAFWCNPISGHATLYWYQQILGQGPKLLIQFQNNGVVDDSQLPKDRFSAERLKGVDSTLKIQPAKLEDSAVYLCASSLGGVFVGNEQFFGPGTRLTVL.

This sequence joins TRBV18 and TRBJ1-4; D is uncertain. The CDR3 length is 15 residues. V was trimmed by 3 bases and J by 8 bases, leaving 16 bases between them. Germline V gives CDR1 KGHSH, CDR2 LQKENI. The CDR3 spells CASSPEGGFGEKLFF. The DNA of the CDR3 is TGTGCCAGCTCACCCGAGGGTGGGTTTGGCGAAAAACTGTTTTTT.